What follows is one TCR beta chain and its context. Repertoires were generated with immunoSEQ multiplex PCR, while TCRdb's copy carries only in-frame clones and drops some. The profile shows tens of thousands of clones, 80% of them singletons. This sample stems from a study of blood T cell repertoires in COVID-19. CDR1 and CDR2 (germline): LGHDT, YNNKEL (reference sequence). CDR3 length: 11 amino acids. V was trimmed by 4 bases and J by 12 bases, leaving 10 bases between them. This rearrangement joins TRBV3-1 (or the pseudogene TRBV3-2) to TRBJ2-1; D perhaps matches TRBD1 (6 bases). The sequenced material came from peripheral blood. This TCR derives from a man aged 60 to 69 with acute or convalescent COVID-19. CDR3 sequence reads: CASSRTDRQFF. The CDR3 nucleotides read TGTGCCAGCAGCCGGACAGATCGGCAGTTCTTC.